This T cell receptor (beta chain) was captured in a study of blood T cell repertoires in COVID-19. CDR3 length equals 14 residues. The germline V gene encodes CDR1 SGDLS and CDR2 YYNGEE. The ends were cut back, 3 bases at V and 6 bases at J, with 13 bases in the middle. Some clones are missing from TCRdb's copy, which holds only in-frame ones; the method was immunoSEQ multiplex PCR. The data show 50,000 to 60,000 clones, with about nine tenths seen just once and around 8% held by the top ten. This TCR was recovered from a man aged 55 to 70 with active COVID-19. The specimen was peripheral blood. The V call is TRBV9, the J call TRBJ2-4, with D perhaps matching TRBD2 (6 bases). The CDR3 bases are TGTGCCAGCAGCGATGGAGGGGCGGGAAACATTCAGTACTTC. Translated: CASSDGGAGNIQYF.